These 15 T cell receptor beta chains were all obtained from the same sample, sequenced in a study of molecular identifiers for immune sequencing clone quantification. A single record per CDR3 protein comes from TCRdb applying MiXCR to the PCR reads. Among over 600,000 distinct CDR3 sequences listed, 20% were seen once. Sequencing was done on a sample of naive CD8+ T cells from blood, with Jurkat cell RNA spiked in. The subset was: FACS-sorted CD8+CD4-CCR7+CD45RA+ naive T cells. The receptors shown here come from a human donor in good health. Some libraries in this study had Jurkat cell RNA spiked in.

Many counts were recorded for this clonotype. CDR3 sequence (DNA): TGCAGCGTGCCGGGACAGGGCTACGAGCAGTACTTC. Residues: CSVPGQGYEQYF. J is TRBJ2-7 and V is TRBV29-1; 9 positions agree with TRBD1. Germline loops: CDR1 SQVTM, CDR2 ANQGSEA. The CDR3 sequence is 12 residues long. V lost 6 bases to trimming and J lost 3 bases; unmatched junction nucleotides: 3.

The CDR3 sequence is CASGSGVLYNEQFF. DNA of the CDR3: TGTGCCAGCGGGTCGGGGGTCCTATACAATGAGCAGTTCTTC. The V and J genes are TRBV19 and TRBJ2-1; weak D call: TRBD2 (6 bases). V dropped 9 bases and J dropped 4 bases, with 16 bases sitting between them. The CDR3 is 14 amino acids. Looked up from germline, CDR1 is LNHDA and CDR2 is SQIVND (reference sequence).

As regards this clonotype: A much bigger clone sits one base away, suggesting this may be a read error. The CDR3 carries no conserved terminal phenylalanine or tryptophan, so it likely arises from a read error. DNA for the CDR3: TGCAGTGCTACGACAGGGGTAATCACTGAAGCTTTCTCT. Translating gives CSATTGVITEAFS. The V call is TRBV20-1, the J call TRBJ1-1, with 8 bases aligning to TRBD1. The CDR3 loop spans 13 amino acids. Germline-derived CDR1 and CDR2 are DFQATT and SNEGSKA (reference sequence). After removal of 4 bases from V and 4 bases from J, the junction contained 5 bases not matched to a gene.

About this clonotype itself: A much larger clonotype is one base distant, so this may be a read error. The chain uses TRBV28 and TRBJ2-3; D uncertain. The CDR3 sequence is 14 residues long. The V and J ends lost 11 bases and 4 bases respectively, with 19 bases between them. Germline V gene lookup returns CDR1 MDHEN and CDR2 SYDVKM. CDR3 in DNA: TGTGCCTGCACCCCCAAGAGGCTCGCAGATACGCAGTATTTT. It translates to CACTPKRLADTQYF.

This clonotype was detected ten times or more. The rearrangement uses TRBV4-3 and TRBJ1-1; 8 nucleotides align to TRBD1. CDR3 length: 14 amino acids. The trim removed 4 bases at V and 6 bases at J, leaving 7 bases unmatched. The V gene's germline CDR1 is LGHNA and CDR2 YSLEER. The CDR3 sequence is CASSLGTGVSEAFF. CDR3 coding DNA: TGCGCCAGCAGCCTAGGGACAGGCGTATCTGAAGCTTTCTTT.

This clonotype has a count of ten or more. The chain has TRBV7-8 and TRBJ2-7; D uncertain. The CDR3 is 15 amino acids. V lost 1 base and J lost 3, with 13 bases in between. Germline V CDR1 and CDR2: SGHVS, FQNEAQ. CDR3 coding DNA: TGTGCCAGCAGCTTAGGAGGTCCCCCAGGCTACGAGCAGTACTTC. Translation gives CASSLGGPPGYEQYF.

Ten or more counts support this clonotype. V gene TRBV7-2 combines with J gene TRBJ2-7; D remains unclear. V was cut by 5 bases and J by 5 bases, with 10 bases left in between. Germline values: CDR1 SGHTA, CDR2 FQGNSA. The CDR3 spans 12 residues. The CDR3 region has the DNA TGTGCCAGCAGCCCGCCATGGGACGAGCAGTACTTC. Encoded protein: CASSPPWDEQYF.

This clonotype was picked up many times. The rearrangement uses TRBV4-3 and TRBJ2-3, with D perhaps TRBD1 or TRBD2 (5 bases each). The germline gives CDR1 LGHNA, CDR2 YSLEER. CDR3 length: 15 amino acids. The germline V and J ends were trimmed by 0 bases and 2 bases, with 9 bases remaining between them. The CDR3 DNA is TGCGCCAGCAGCCAAGATCGAGGGGACACAGATACGCAGTATTTT. This gives the protein CASSQDRGDTDTQYF.

As to this clonotype: A read error may explain this, as a much larger clone is one base away. The chain links TRBV7-2 to TRBJ2-1; maybe TRBD2 (5 bases). Germline lookup yields CDR1 SGHTA and CDR2 FQGNSA. This CDR3 comprises 15 residues. The CDR3 loop reads CASSSVDWMYSEQFF. CDR3 nucleotides: TGTGCCAGCAGCTCGGTGGACTGGATGTACAGTGAGCAGTTCTTC.

A word on this clonotype: Since a much larger clone is just one base distant, this may be a read error. V usage is TRBV12-3 or TRBV12-4 and J usage is TRBJ1-1; TRBD1 might be the D (5 bases). The germline V and J ends were trimmed by 3 bases and 1 base, with 12 bases remaining between them. This CDR3 has 15 amino acids. The DNA for the CDR3 is TGTGCCAGCAGTTTGGAGGCAGGGTGGAACACTGAAGCTTTCTTT. It codes for CASSLEAGWNTEAFF.

In the case of this clonotype: A much bigger clone sits one base away, suggesting this may be a read error. The chain uses TRBV2 and TRBJ2-7; tentative D call: TRBD1 (6 bases). V shed 3 bases and J shed 5 bases, with 11 bases lying between them. The CDR3 runs 13 residues. Germline V gives CDR1 SNHLY, CDR2 FYNNEI. For the CDR3, the DNA is TGTGCCAGCAGTGATGGGACAAGCCACGAGCAGTACTTC. Translation: CASSDGTSHEQYF.

V is TRBV20-1 and J is TRBJ2-7; perhaps D is TRBD1 or TRBD2 (7 bases each). This CDR3 spans 13 amino acids. Germline CDR1 and CDR2: DFQATT and SNEGSKA (reference sequence). Deletions cut 6 bases from V and 0 bases from J, with 12 bases between. CDR3 in amino acids: CSASGDSSYEQYF. The CDR3 DNA reads TGCAGTGCCAGCGGGGACAGCTCCTACGAGCAGTACTTC.

In this sample, this clonotype turned up many times. The gene calls are TRBV4-1 and TRBJ1-2; D call uncertain. V lost 0 bases and J 8 bases, leaving 13 bases between the germline ends. The CDR3 spans 14 residues. Germline CDR1 reads MGHRA; CDR2 reads YSYEKL. The CDR3 spells CASSQDPAAGGYTF. The CDR3 DNA follows: TGCGCCAGCAGCCAAGATCCGGCAGCAGGCGGCTACACCTTC.

For this clonotype: A much more abundant neighbour one base away suggests this may be a read error. The V gene is TRBV9, the J gene TRBJ2-7, with a possible D match to TRBD1 (7 bases). Trimming left V 3 bases short and J 5 bases short, with 18 bases between. CDR1 and CDR2 from the germline V gene are SGDLS and YYNGEE. The CDR3 length is 15 residues. This chain's CDR3 is CASSAEGAGIHEQYF. The CDR3 nucleotides are TGTGCCAGCAGCGCGGAGGGGGCAGGGATCCACGAGCAGTACTTC.

This clonotype was detected many times. V usage is TRBV7-2 and J usage is TRBJ2-3; D possibly uses TRBD1 or TRBD2 (6 bases each). V was cut by 5 bases and J by 5 bases, with 14 bases left in between. CDR3 length equals 14 residues. The germline V gene encodes CDR1 SGHTA and CDR2 FQGNSA. In nucleotides, the CDR3 is TGTGCCAGCAGCCCATCGGGGGCTGTAGATACGCAGTATTTT. It encodes CASSPSGAVDTQYF.